The source of this T cell receptor (beta chain) is a study of control samples from healthy donors and cancer patients. Sequenced by immunoSEQ multiplex PCR; TCRdb stores in-frame clones only, minus some. The sample has some 130,000 clones, approximately 88% seen once; the top ten hold 3.4%. Trimming stripped 5 bases from V and 5 bases from J, with 15 bases between. CDR3 length equals 13 residues. Germline CDR1 and CDR2: GTSNPN and SVGIG (reference sequence). In this sample, this clone turned up once. The chain combines TRBV30 with TRBJ1-1; D possibly corresponds to TRBD1 (5 bases). Specimen: blood. This receptor was obtained from a man between 40 and 49 years old in good health. The CDR3 here is CAWAWEWGTEAFF. CDR3 in DNA: TGTGCCTGGGCCTGGGAATGGGGGACTGAAGCTTTCTTT. The full variable domain, its missing parts supplied by reference TRBV30 and TRBJ1-1, is SQTIHQWPATLVQPVGSPLSLECTVEGTSNPNLYWYRQAAGRGLQLLFYSVGIGQISSEVPQNLSASRPQDRQFILSSKKLLLSDSGFYLCAWAWEWGTEAFFGQGTRLTVV.